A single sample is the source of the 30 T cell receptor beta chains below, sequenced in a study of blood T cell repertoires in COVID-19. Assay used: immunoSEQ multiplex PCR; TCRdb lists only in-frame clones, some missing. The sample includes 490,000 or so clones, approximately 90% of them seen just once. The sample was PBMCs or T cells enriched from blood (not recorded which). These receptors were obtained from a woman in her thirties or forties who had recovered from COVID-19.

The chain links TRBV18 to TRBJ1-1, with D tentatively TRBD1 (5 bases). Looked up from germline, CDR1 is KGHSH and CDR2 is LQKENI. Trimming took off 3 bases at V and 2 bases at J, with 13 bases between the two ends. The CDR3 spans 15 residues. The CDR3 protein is CASSPGGHLNTEAFF. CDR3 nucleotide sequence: TGTGCCAGCTCACCGGGTGGACATTTAAACACTGAAGCTTTCTTT.

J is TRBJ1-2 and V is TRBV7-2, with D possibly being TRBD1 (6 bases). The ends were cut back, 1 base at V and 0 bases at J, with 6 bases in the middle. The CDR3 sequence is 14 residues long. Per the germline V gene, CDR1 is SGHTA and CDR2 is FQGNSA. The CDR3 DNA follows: TGTGCCAGCAGCTTAGGGACAGCTAACTATGGCTACACCTTC. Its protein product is CASSLGTANYGYTF.

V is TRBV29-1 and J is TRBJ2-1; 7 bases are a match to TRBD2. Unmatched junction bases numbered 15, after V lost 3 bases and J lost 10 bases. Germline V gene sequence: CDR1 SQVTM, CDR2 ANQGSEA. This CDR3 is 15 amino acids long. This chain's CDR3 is CSVEATPRGGAEQFF. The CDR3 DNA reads TGCAGCGTTGAGGCCACCCCGCGGGGAGGGGCCGAGCAGTTCTTC.

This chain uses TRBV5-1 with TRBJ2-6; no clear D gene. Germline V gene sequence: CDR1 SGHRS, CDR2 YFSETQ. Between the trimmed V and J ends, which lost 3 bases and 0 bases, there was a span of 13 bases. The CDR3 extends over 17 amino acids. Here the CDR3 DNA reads TGCGCCAGCAGCTCCCAACTAATTAACTCTGGGGCCAACGTCCTGACTTTC. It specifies CASSSQLINSGANVLTF.

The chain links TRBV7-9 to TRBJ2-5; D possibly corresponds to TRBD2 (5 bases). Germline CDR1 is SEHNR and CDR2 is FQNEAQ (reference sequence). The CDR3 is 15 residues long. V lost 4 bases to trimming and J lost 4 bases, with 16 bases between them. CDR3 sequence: CASSSEREMGETQYF. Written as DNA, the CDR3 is TGTGCCAGCAGCTCCGAGAGGGAGATGGGAGAGACCCAGTACTTC.

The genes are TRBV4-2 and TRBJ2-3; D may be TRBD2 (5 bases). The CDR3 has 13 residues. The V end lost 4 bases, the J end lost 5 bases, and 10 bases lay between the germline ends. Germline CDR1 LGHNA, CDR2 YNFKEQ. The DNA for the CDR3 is TGTGCCAGCAGCCGAGGACTCAAAGATACGCAGTATTTT. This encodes CASSRGLKDTQYF.

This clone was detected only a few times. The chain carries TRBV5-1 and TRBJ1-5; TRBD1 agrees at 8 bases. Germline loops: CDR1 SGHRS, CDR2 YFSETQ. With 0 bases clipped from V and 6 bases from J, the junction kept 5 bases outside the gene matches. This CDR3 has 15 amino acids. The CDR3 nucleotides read TGCGCCAGCAGCTTGGGACAGGGGTCCGGTCAGCCCCAGCATTTT. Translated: CASSLGQGSGQPQHF.

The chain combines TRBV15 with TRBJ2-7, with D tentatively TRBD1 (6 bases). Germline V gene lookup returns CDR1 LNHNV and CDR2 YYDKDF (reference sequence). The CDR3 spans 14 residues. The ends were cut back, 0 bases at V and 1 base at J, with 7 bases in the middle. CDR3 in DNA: TGTGCCACCAGCAGAGATGACAGGTCCTACGAGCAGTACTTC. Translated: CATSRDDRSYEQYF. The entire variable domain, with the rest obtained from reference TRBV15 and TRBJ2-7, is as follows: DAMVIQNPRYQVTQFGKPVTLSCSQTLNHNVMYWYQQKSSQAPKLLFHYYDKDFNNEADTPDNFQSRRPNTSFCFLDIRSPGLGDTAMYLCATSRDDRSYEQYFGPGTRLTVT.

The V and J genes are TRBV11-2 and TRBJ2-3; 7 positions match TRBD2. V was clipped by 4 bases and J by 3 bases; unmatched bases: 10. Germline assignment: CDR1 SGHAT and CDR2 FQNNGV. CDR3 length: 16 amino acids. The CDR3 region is CASSSTDGGRTDTQYF. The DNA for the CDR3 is TGTGCCAGCAGCTCCACAGATGGCGGGAGAACAGATACGCAGTATTTT. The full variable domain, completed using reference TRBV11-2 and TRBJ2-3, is EAGVAQSPRYKIIEKRQSVAFWCNPISGHATLYWYQQILGQGPKLLIQFQNNGVVDDSQLPKDRFSAERLKGVDSTLKIQPAKLEDSAVYLCASSSTDGGRTDTQYFGPGTRLTVL.

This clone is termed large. The CDR3 DNA is TGTGCCAGCAGCCAAATCTGGGCTAGCGGGCGATCTAGCACAGATACGCAGTATTTT. Protein product: CASSQIWASGRSSTDTQYF. The gene calls are TRBV3-1 (or the pseudogene TRBV3-2) and TRBJ2-3; TRBD2 agrees at 8 bases. Per germline, CDR1 LGHDT and CDR2 YNNKEL (reference sequence). V lost 2 bases and J lost 0; bases outside the gene matches: 13. The CDR3 extends over 19 amino acids.

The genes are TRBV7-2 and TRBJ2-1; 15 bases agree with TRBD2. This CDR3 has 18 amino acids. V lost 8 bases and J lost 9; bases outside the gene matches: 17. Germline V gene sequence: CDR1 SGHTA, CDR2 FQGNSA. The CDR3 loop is CASLPGLAGGLLRSEQFF. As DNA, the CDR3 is TGTGCCAGCTTGCCGGGACTAGCGGGAGGCCTCCTTAGGAGTGAGCAGTTCTTC.

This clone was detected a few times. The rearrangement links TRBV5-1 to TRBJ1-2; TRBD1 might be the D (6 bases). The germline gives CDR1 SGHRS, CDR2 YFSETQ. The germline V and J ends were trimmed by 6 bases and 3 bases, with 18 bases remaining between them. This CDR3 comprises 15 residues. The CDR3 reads CASNKIQGRDYGYTF. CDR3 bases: TGCGCCAGCAACAAGATACAGGGTCGGGACTATGGCTACACCTTC.

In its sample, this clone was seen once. The CDR3 sequence is CASSSGPMGGYGYTF. In DNA form, the CDR3 reads TGTGCCAGCAGCTCCGGACCGATGGGAGGGTATGGCTACACCTTC. The chain carries TRBV5-8 and TRBJ1-2; D is ambiguous. The V gene lost 3 bases and the J gene lost 5 bases, with 17 bases spanning the gap. The CDR3 consists of 15 residues. From germline, CDR1 is SGHTS and CDR2 YDEGEE.

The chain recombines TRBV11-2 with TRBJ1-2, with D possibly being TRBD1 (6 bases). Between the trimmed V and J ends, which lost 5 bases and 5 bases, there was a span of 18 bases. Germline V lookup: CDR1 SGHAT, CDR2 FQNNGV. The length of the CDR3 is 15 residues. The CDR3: CASSRGQSWEYGYTF. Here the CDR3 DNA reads TGTGCCAGCAGCCGAGGACAGTCGTGGGAATATGGCTACACCTTC.

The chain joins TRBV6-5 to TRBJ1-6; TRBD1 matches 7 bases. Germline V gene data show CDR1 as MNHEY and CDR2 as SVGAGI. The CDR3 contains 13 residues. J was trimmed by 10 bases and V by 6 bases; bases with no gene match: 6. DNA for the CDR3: TGTGCCAGCAGGATGGACAGGTCCTCACCCCTCCACTTT. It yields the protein CASRMDRSSPLHF.

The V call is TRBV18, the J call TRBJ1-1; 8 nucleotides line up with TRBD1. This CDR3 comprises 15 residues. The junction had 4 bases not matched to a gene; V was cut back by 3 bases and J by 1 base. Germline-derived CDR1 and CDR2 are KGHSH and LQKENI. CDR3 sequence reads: CASSPQGTGNTEAFF. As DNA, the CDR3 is TGTGCCAGCTCACCCCAAGGGACAGGGAACACTGAAGCTTTCTTT.

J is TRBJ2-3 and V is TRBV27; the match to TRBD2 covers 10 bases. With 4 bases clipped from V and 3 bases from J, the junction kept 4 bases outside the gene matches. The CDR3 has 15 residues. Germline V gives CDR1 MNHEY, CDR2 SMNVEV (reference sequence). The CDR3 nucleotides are TGTGCCAGCAGTTCCGGGACTAGCGAGACAGATACGCAGTATTTT. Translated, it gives CASSSGTSETDTQYF.

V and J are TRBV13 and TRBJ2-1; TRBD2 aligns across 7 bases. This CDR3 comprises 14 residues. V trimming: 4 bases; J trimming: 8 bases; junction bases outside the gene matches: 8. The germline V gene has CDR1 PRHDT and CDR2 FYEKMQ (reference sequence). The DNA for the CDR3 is TGTGCCAGCAGCTCCGGACTAGAAGGCGATGAGCAGTTCTTC. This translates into CASSSGLEGDEQFF.

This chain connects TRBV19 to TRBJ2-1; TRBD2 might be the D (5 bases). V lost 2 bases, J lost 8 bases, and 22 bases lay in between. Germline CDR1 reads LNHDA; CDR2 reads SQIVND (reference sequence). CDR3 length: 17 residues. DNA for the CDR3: TGTGCCAGTAGTATAAGGCGGTCCGTTCGGGGATTCGATGAGCAGTTCTTC. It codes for CASSIRRSVRGFDEQFF.

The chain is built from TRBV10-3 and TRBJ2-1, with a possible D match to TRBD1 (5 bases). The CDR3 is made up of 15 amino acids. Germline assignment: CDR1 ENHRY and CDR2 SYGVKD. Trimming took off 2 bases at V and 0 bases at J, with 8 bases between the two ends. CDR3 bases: TGTGCCATCAGTGAGACAGGTAGCTCCTACAATGAGCAGTTCTTC. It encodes CAISETGSSYNEQFF.

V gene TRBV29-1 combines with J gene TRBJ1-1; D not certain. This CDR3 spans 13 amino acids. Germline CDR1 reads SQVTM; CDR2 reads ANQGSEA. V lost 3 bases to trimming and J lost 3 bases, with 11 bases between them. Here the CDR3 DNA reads TGCAGCGTTGATTTTCCTACGTACACTGAAGCTTTCTTT. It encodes CSVDFPTYTEAFF.

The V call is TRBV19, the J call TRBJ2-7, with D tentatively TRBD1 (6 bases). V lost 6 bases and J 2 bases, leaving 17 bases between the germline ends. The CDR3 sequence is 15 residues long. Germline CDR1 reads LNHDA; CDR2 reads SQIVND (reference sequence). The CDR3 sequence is CASSYRTVGTYEQYF. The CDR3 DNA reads TGTGCCAGTAGCTACCGGACAGTCGGCACCTACGAGCAGTACTTC. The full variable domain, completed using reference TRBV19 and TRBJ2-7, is DGGITQSPKYLFRKEGQNVTLSCEQNLNHDAMYWYRQDPGQGLRLIYYSQIVNDFQKGDIAEGYSVSREKKESFPLTVTSAQKNPTAFYLCASSYRTVGTYEQYFGPGTRLTVT.

CDR3 protein: CASSSIGGETQYF. In DNA form, the CDR3 reads TGTGCCAGCAGCTCTATTGGAGGGGAGACCCAGTACTTC. The chain is built from TRBV7-2 and TRBJ2-5; TRBD2 is a possible D gene (6 bases). The CDR3 runs 13 residues. The germline V gene has CDR1 SGHTA and CDR2 FQGNSA. Trimming shortened V by 4 bases and J by 5 bases, and 11 bases separated the two germline ends.

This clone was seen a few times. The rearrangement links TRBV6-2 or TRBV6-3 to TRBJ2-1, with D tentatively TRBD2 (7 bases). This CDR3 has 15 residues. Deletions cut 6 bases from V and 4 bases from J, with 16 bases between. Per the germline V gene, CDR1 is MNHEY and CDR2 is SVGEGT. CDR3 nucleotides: TGTGCCAGCAGCAGAGGGGAGGGGGGATACAATGAGCAGTTCTTC. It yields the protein CASSRGEGGYNEQFF.

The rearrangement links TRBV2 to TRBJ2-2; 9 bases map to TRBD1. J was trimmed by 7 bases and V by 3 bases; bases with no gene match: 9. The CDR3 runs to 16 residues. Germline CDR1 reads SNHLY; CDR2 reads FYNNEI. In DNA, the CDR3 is TGTGCCAGCAGTGATGCGAGGACAGGGGTGATCGGGGAGCTGTTTTTT. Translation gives CASSDARTGVIGELFF.

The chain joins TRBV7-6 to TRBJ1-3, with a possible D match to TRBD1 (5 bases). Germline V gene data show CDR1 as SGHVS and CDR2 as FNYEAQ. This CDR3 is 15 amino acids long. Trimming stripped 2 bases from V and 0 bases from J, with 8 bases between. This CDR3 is CASSLPGSSGNTIYF. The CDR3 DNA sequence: TGTGCCAGCAGCTTACCAGGGTCCTCTGGAAACACCATATATTTT. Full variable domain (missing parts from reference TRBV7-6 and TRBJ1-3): GAGVSQSPRYKVTKRGQDVALRCDPISGHVSLYWYRQALGQGPEFLTYFNYEAQQDKSGLPNDRFSAERPEGSISTLTIQRTEQRDSAMYRCASSLPGSSGNTIYFGEGSWLTVV.

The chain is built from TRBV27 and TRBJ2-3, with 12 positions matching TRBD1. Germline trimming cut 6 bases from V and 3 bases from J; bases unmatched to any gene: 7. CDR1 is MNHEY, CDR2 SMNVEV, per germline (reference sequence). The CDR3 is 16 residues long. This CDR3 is CASSSGTGGWTDTQYF. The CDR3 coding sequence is TGTGCCAGCAGCTCCGGGACAGGGGGCTGGACAGATACGCAGTATTTT.

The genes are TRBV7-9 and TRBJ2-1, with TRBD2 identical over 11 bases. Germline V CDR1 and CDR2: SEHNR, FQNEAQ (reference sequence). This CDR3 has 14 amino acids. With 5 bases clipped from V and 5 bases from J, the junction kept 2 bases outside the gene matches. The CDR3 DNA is TGTGCCAGCAGCACGGGACTAGCGGACAATGAGCAGTTCTTC. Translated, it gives CASSTGLADNEQFF.

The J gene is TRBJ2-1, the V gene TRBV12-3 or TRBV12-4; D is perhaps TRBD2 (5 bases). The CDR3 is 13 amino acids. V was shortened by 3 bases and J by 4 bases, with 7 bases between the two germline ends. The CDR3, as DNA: TGTGCCAGCAGTTTCGGAGGTTACAATGAGCAGTTCTTC. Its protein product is CASSFGGYNEQFF.

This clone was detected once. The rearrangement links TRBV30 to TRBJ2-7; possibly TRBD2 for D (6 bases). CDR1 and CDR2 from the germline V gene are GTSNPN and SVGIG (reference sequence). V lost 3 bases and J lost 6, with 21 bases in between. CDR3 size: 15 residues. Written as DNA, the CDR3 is TGTGCCTGGAGCCTCTTCGGGAGAGGCTTCATCGAGCAGTACTTC. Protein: CAWSLFGRGFIEQYF.